Listed below are T cell receptor beta chains from one sample, sequenced in a study of blood T cells in healthy people across ages. TCRdb processed the 5' RACE reads anew with MiXCR; each CDR3 protein has one entry. This table holds roughly 1,000,000 distinct CDR3 sequences, less than 25% found once. The sample was also reused in another study, on T cells of mothers and their children.

Sequenced material: blood. These receptors were obtained from a girl aged 2-10 years in good health. Both conserved end residues are part of each CDR3. D genes are given only for firm matches. A clone size is listed for some rows: how often the clone was seen (once, few, many), or a class if it is expanded.

clone_size j_call v_call d_call cdr3_aa cdr3_nt
- TRBJ2-2 TRBV5-1 - CASSLDGRSGELFF TGCGCCAGCAGCTTGGACGGGCGGTCCGGGGAGCTGTTTTTT
once TRBJ2-1 TRBV29-1 TRBD1 CSVEDPPAGQGRNEQFF TGCAGCGTTGAAGATCCCCCGGCGGGACAGGGTAGGAATGAGCAGTTCTTC
few TRBJ2-1 TRBV29-1 - CSVEGETEEQFF TGCAGCGTTGAAGGGGAGACAGAGGAGCAGTTCTTC
few TRBJ2-1 TRBV5-5 - CASSPGISPYNEQFF TGTGCCAGCAGCCCCGGGATTTCACCGTACAATGAGCAGTTCTTC
- TRBJ1-2 TRBV25-1 - CASSNTGQTGYTF TGTGCCAGCAGCAATACTGGACAGACTGGCTACACCTTC
- TRBJ2-7 TRBV29-1 TRBD2 CSVEDIGGAERSYEQYF TGCAGCGTTGAAGATATCGGGGGGGCAGAGAGGTCCTACGAGCAGTACTTC
few TRBJ2-1 TRBV20-1 - CSARDGVRQDNEQFF TGCAGTGCTAGAGATGGAGTTCGGCAGGACAATGAGCAGTTCTTC
- TRBJ2-7 TRBV29-1 TRBD1 CSVEQRGRGTYEQYF TGCAGCGTTGAACAAAGGGGGCGAGGAACCTACGAGCAGTACTTC
- TRBJ2-7 TRBV4-1 TRBD1 CASAGTGSYEQYF TGCGCCAGTGCCGGGACAGGTTCCTACGAGCAGTACTTC
- TRBJ2-5 TRBV29-1 - CSVASLGTQYF TGCAGCGTTGCATCGCTAGGGACCCAGTACTTC